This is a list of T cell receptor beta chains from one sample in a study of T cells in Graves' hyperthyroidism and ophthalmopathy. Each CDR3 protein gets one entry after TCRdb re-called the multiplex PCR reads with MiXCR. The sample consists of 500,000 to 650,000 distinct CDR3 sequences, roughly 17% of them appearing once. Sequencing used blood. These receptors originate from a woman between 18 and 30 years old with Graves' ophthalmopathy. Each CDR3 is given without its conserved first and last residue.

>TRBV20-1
SARDHRLTDTQY
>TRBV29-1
SVEKRLVTEAF
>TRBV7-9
ASRRGLGETQY
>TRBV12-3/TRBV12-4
ASSSRLAGDRYNEQF
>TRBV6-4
ASSDSWGTVVNQPQH
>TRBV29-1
SASVTGRGGYT
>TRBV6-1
ASSRKGQGGYNEQF
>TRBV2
ASRIVTTQETQY
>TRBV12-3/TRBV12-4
ASSLADRRAEAF
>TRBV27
ASSSGTGQTGELF
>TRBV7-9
ASSSNLNTEAF
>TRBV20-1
SAPRGGGKYTGELF
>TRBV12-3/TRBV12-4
ASSNLNEQF
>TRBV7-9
ASSWLGMYNEQF
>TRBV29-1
SVDLRAVEAF
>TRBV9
ASSVATRESSGRLYEQF
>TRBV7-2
ASSPSTGAGEKLF
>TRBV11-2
ASSSLQGTYGYT
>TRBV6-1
ASSASLFATNEKLF
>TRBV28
ASSLLAGGVTDTQY
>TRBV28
ASSLSGTLGTQY
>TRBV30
AWSDRGLGEKLF
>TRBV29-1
SVAAVNQPQH
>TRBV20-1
SASGTGIILEAF
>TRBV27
ASSKIPGSPLH
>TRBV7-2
ASSPQFTGELF
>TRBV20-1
SANRLAAPYEQY
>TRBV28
ASSFNSRVEQY
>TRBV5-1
ASSSSSRGTGNYGYT